This T cell receptor delta chain came from a study of gammadelta T cells in human blood. This CDR3 contains 20 residues. With 3 bases removed from V and 0 bases from J, the gap between germline ends came to 26 bases. Germline V gene sequence: CDR1 TSWWSYY, CDR2 QGS. TCRdb reanalyzed the RT-PCR reads using CATT. The table lists about 1,800 delta-chain clones, 6.5% to 7% of them singletons, with roughly 8% in the top ten. Study-wide findings and caveats: Polyclonal expansion of innate γδ T cells after birth appeared microbially driven.

In the case of this clone: Its target is unknown. This may arise from a read error, as a much more abundant clone is one base away. Distinct nucleotide sequences in the sample also encode this CDR3.

The TCR was taken from a human fetus. The chain has TRDV1 and TRDJ1, with D possibly matching TRDD3 (6 bases). Sequencing was carried out using non-Vgamma9Vdelta2 gamma-delta T cells from fetal blood. The CDR3 DNA reads as TGTGCTCTTGGGGACTACCACCTTTTACGAAGGGGGGACTACACCGATAAACTCATCTTT. Translating gives CALGDYHLLRRGDYTDKLIF.